A selection of T cell receptor beta chains follows, all from one sample in a study of OX40 agonist ivuxolimab in advanced cancers. TCRdb's table, derived via immunoSEQ multiplex PCR, lists solely in-frame clones and lacks some. The sample yields 45,000 to 70,000 clones, roughly 90% seen once. The source was CD4+ or CD8+ T cells sorted from blood, collected in a trial of the OX40 agonist ivuxolimab. The receptors originated from an adult with an advanced solid tumor such as melanoma, head and neck, liver or kidney cancer. CDR3s include the opening cysteine and the closing phenylalanine or tryptophan. D genes are given only for firm matches. Size is omitted from some rows. Given values are once, few, many or a class for expanded clones.

CDR3: CASSPRDSYGYTF; DNA: TGTGCCAGCTCACCACGGGACAGCTATGGCTACACCTTC; size: few; V: TRBV18; J: TRBJ1-2; D: TRBD1
CDR3: CASSDPGTEAFF; DNA: TGTGCCAGCAGTGATCCGGGGACTGAAGCTTTCTTT; size: -; V: TRBV2; J: TRBJ1-1; D: -
CDR3: CATSRAGGLDTQYF; DNA: TGTGCCACCAGCAGAGCGGGAGGATTGGATACGCAGTATTTT; size: -; V: TRBV15; J: TRBJ2-3; D: TRBD2
CDR3: CASSPRPLDTDTQYF; DNA: TGTGCCAGCTCCCCGCGGCCCCTGGACACAGATACGCAGTATTTT; size: once; V: TRBV19; J: TRBJ2-3; D: -
CDR3: CASSFSGTNTGELFF; DNA: TGCGCCAGCAGCTTCAGCGGGACGAACACCGGGGAGCTGTTTTTT; size: few; V: TRBV5-1; J: TRBJ2-2; D: TRBD2
CDR3: CASSPGLAGANEQFF; DNA: TGCGCCAGCAGCCCCGGACTAGCGGGGGCTAATGAGCAGTTCTTC; size: -; V: TRBV4-1; J: TRBJ2-1; D: TRBD2
CDR3: CASSDRGLDEQYF; DNA: TGTGCCAGCTCGGACAGGGGGCTCGACGAGCAGTACTTC; size: -; V: TRBV2; J: TRBJ2-7; D: TRBD1
CDR3: CASSLGGRERAFF; DNA: TGTGCCAGTAGTCTCGGGGGCAGGGAGAGAGCTTTCTTT; size: -; V: TRBV19; J: TRBJ1-1; D: -
CDR3: CASSARTGETDTQYF; DNA: TGTGCCAGCAGCGCGAGGACAGGGGAGACAGATACGCAGTATTTT; size: -; V: TRBV9; J: TRBJ2-3; D: TRBD1
CDR3: CASSPTGTGVLGYTF; DNA: TGTGCCAGCAGCCCTACCGGGACAGGGGTTTTGGGCTACACCTTC; size: -; V: TRBV11-2; J: TRBJ1-2; D: TRBD1
CDR3: CASSLSGGSYEQYF; DNA: TGTGCCAGCAGCTTATCTGGCGGGAGTTACGAGCAGTACTTC; size: -; V: TRBV7-2; J: TRBJ2-7; D: TRBD2
CDR3: CASSPTGGRETQYF; DNA: TGTGCCAGCAGTCCAACAGGGGGAAGAGAGACCCAGTACTTC; size: -; V: TRBV2; J: TRBJ2-5; D: TRBD1
CDR3: CASSLGRTPLFF; DNA: TGTGCCAGCAGCTTAGGTAGGACGCCGCTGTTTTTT; size: -; V: TRBV7-8; J: TRBJ1-4; D: -
CDR3: CASSPRVSRGFRNEQFF; DNA: TGTGCCAGCTCACCACGAGTGAGCAGGGGGTTTCGCAATGAGCAGTTCTTC; size: once; V: TRBV18; J: TRBJ2-1; D: TRBD1
CDR3: CASSSRDRGGGELFF; DNA: TGCGCCAGCAGCTCCAGGGACAGGGGAGGCGGGGAGCTGTTTTTT; size: -; V: TRBV5-1; J: TRBJ2-2; D: TRBD1
CDR3: CASRETGNTEAFF; DNA: TGTGCCAGCAGGGAGACAGGGAACACTGAAGCTTTCTTT; size: few; V: TRBV2; J: TRBJ1-1; D: -
CDR3: CASNRPGQENEQYF; DNA: TGTGCCAGCAATCGGCCGGGACAGGAAAACGAGCAGTACTTC; size: few; V: TRBV6-1; J: TRBJ2-7; D: TRBD1
CDR3: CASSVAWSTDTQYF; DNA: TGTGCCAGCAGCGTAGCCTGGAGCACAGATACGCAGTATTTT; size: -; V: TRBV9; J: TRBJ2-3; D: -
CDR3: CASRPGQGTTDTQYF; DNA: TGTGCCAGCAGGCCGGGACAGGGGACCACAGATACGCAGTATTTT; size: -; V: TRBV6-5; J: TRBJ2-3; D: TRBD1
CDR3: CSAPDIDGYTF; DNA: TGCAGTGCTCCCGACATCGATGGCTACACCTTC; size: -; V: TRBV20-1; J: TRBJ1-2; D: -
CDR3: CASSPHEIRTPQQYF; DNA: TGTGCCAGCAGTCCGCACGAAATCAGGACCCCGCAGCAGTACTTC; size: -; V: TRBV27; J: TRBJ2-7; D: -
CDR3: CASSRGQVQYGYTF; DNA: TGTGCCAGTAGTAGGGGACAGGTCCAATATGGCTACACCTTC; size: -; V: TRBV19; J: TRBJ1-2; D: TRBD1
CDR3: CASSLEARGISNYGYTF; DNA: TGTGCCAGCAGCTTAGAGGCGCGGGGGATCTCTAACTATGGCTACACCTTC; size: -; V: TRBV7-9; J: TRBJ1-2; D: -
CDR3: CASSEGVRETQYF; DNA: TGTGCCAGCAGTGAGGGTGTTAGGGAGACCCAGTACTTC; size: -; V: TRBV25-1; J: TRBJ2-5; D: -
CDR3: CSVGPGTGNTIYF; DNA: TGCAGCGTTGGTCCAGGGACAGGTAACACCATATATTTT; size: -; V: TRBV29-1; J: TRBJ1-3; D: TRBD1
CDR3: CASSPGTVTYEQYF; DNA: TGTGCCAGCAGCCCGGGGACAGTTACCTACGAGCAGTACTTC; size: -; V: TRBV9; J: TRBJ2-7; D: TRBD1
CDR3: CAWSGGEKLFF; DNA: TGTGCCTGGAGTGGGGGCGAAAAACTGTTTTTT; size: -; V: TRBV30; J: TRBJ1-4; D: -
CDR3: CASSGRRGYQETQYF; DNA: TGTGCCAGCAGTGGGCGGCGGGGGTACCAAGAGACCCAGTACTTC; size: -; V: TRBV2; J: TRBJ2-5; D: TRBD2
CDR3: CASRSLWVTGEGTEAFF; DNA: TGTGCCAGCAGATCCCTTTGGGTGACAGGTGAGGGCACTGAAGCTTTCTTT; size: few; V: TRBV2; J: TRBJ1-1; D: -
CDR3: CASSKGTGYQETQYF; DNA: TGTGCCAGCAGTAAGGGGACAGGGTACCAAGAGACCCAGTACTTC; size: -; V: TRBV25-1; J: TRBJ2-5; D: TRBD1
CDR3: CASSYNREGEAFF; DNA: TGTGCCAGCAGTTACAACAGGGAGGGTGAAGCTTTCTTT; size: -; V: TRBV6-5; J: TRBJ1-1; D: -
CDR3: CASSGDQGGYGYTF; DNA: TGTGCCAGCAGCGGAGACCAGGGCGGCTATGGCTACACCTTC; size: -; V: TRBV9; J: TRBJ1-2; D: -
CDR3: CASSLSAGSSYEQYF; DNA: TGTGCCAGCAGCTTGTCAGCGGGGAGCTCCTACGAGCAGTACTTC; size: -; V: TRBV5-4; J: TRBJ2-7; D: TRBD2
CDR3: CSVARGGPGSYEQYF; DNA: TGCAGCGTTGCAAGGGGCGGCCCGGGGAGCTACGAGCAGTACTTC; size: -; V: TRBV29-1; J: TRBJ2-7; D: -
CDR3: CASSDNWKAEAFF; DNA: TGTGCCAGCAGTGACAACTGGAAGGCTGAAGCTTTCTTT; size: few; V: TRBV2; J: TRBJ1-1; D: -
CDR3: CASSPQGAGYGYTF; DNA: TGTGCCAGCAGCCCGCAGGGGGCGGGCTATGGCTACACCTTC; size: once; V: TRBV11-2; J: TRBJ1-2; D: TRBD1
CDR3: CASSEQGAKLFF; DNA: TGTGCCAGCAGTGAACAGGGGGCAAAACTGTTTTTT; size: -; V: TRBV2; J: TRBJ1-4; D: TRBD1
CDR3: CASSPGTGAYGYTF; DNA: TGTGCCAGCTCACCAGGGACAGGGGCCTATGGCTACACCTTC; size: -; V: TRBV18; J: TRBJ1-2; D: TRBD1
CDR3: CASSLAPRTSGGLQETQYF; DNA: TGCGCCAGCAGCTTGGCCCCAAGGACTAGCGGGGGCCTCCAAGAGACCCAGTACTTC; size: few; V: TRBV5-1; J: TRBJ2-5; D: TRBD2